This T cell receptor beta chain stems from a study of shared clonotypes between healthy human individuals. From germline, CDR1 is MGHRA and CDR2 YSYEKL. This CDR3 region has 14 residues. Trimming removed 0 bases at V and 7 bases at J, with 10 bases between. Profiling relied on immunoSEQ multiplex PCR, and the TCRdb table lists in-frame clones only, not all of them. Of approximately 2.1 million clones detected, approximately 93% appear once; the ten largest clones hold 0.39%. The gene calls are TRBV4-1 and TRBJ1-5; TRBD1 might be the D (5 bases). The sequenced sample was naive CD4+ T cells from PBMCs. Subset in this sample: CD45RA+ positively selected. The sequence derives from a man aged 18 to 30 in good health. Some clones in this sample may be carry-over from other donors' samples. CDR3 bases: TGCGCCAGCAGCCAAGATAGGGGAAGGCAGCCCCAGCATTTT. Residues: CASSQDRGRQPQHF.